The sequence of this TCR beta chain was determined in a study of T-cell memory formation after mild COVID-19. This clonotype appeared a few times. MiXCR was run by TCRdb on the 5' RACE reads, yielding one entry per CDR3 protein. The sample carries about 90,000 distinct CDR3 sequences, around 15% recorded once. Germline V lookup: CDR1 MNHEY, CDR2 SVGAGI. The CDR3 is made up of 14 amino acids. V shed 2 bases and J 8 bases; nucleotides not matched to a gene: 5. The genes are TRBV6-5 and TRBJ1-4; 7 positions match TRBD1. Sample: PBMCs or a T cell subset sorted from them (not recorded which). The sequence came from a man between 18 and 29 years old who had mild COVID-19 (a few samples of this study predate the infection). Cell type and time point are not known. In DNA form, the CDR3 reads TGTGCCAGCAGTTACGACCAGGGGGGAGAAAAACTGTTTTTT. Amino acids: CASSYDQGGEKLFF.